Sequencing of this T cell receptor (beta chain) was carried out in a study of TIL therapy for anti-PD-1-resistant metastatic lung cancer. Study-wide context: Median tumor PD-L1 proportion score was about 5.9%.

The CDR3 runs 15 residues. CDR1 is MNHEY, CDR2 SVGAGI, per germline. J gave up 6 bases and V 2 bases, and 6 bases lay outside the gene matches. Time point here: pre-treatment sample, taken before nivolumab and TIL therapy. The libraries were made with immunoSEQ v3. Sequenced by immunoSEQ multiplex PCR; TCRdb stores in-frame clones only, minus some. The sample consists of roughly 23,000 clones, 70% to 80% of them appearing once. Sequencing was performed on blood, taken at baseline. The V gene is TRBV6-5, the J gene TRBJ2-4; TRBD2 matches 8 bases. The receptor was isolated from a person aged 25-80 years with non-small cell lung cancer. The CDR3 DNA sequence: TGTGCCAGCAGTTACGGCGGGGGGCAGGGAAACATTCAGTACTTC. This translates into CASSYGGGQGNIQYF.